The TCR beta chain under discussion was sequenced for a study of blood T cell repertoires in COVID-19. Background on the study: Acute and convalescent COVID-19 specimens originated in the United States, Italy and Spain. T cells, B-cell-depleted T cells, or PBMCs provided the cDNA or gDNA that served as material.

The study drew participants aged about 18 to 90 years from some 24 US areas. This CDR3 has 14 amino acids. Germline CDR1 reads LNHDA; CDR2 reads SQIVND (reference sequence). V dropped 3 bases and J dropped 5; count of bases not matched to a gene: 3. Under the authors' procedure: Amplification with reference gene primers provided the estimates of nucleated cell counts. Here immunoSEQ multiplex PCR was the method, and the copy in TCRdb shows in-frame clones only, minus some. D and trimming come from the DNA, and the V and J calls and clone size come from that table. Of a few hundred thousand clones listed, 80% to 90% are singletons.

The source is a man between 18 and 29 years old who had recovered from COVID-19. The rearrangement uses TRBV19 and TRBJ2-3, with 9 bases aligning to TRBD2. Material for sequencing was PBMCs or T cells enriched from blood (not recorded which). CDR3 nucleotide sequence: TGTGCCAGTAGTATGGGACTAGCAGGAGATACGCAGTATTTT. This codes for CASSMGLAGDTQYF.